The rows below give T cell receptor beta chains drawn from one sample of a study of tumor-infiltrating lymphocytes in primary liver carcinoma. TCRdb called the multiplex PCR reads again in MiXCR, with one record for every CDR3 protein. Of under 130,000 distinct CDR3 sequences in the sample, 80% to 85% were seen once. The sample consisted of liver tumor tissue from sampling region 3. These receptor sequences come from a man aged 40-50 years with primary liver carcinoma and hepatitis B virus infection. Each CDR3 is given with its conserved first and last residue. Each record gives: V gene, J gene, clone size, CDR3 protein. Size values are once, few and many counts, or a class for expanded clones, and some rows have none.

>TRBV11-2|TRBJ2-5|.
CVSSLRLAGDSNETRYF
>TRBV4-1|TRBJ1-5|.
CASSRDPGTAGNQPQHF
>TRBV6-7|TRBJ2-1|.
CASSYPASGNFSSFNEQFF
>TRBV11-2|TRBJ1-5|.
CASSSEDPNQPQHF
>TRBV27|TRBJ2-7|.
CASRLQGSSSYEQYF
>TRBV11-2|TRBJ2-1|.
CASSLDPGSYEQFF
>TRBV6-6|TRBJ2-7|.
CASSFTPGQGAREQYF
>TRBV5-1|TRBJ2-2|.
CASSYRTSNTGELFF
>TRBV7-8|TRBJ1-2|.
CASSFLVGGYTF
>TRBV4-1|TRBJ2-7|.
CASSQVTPVDKQYF
>TRBV12-3/TRBV12-4|TRBJ1-1|medium-sized
CASSLGLMNTEAFF
>TRBV7-2|TRBJ2-1|.
CASSVRLARYNEQFF
>TRBV11-2|TRBJ2-3|.
CASSLDQGETSIDTQYF
>TRBV10-3|TRBJ2-6|.
CAIGESGDRGSGANVLIF
>TRBV11-2|TRBJ2-7|.
CASSSAGSKSYEQYF
>TRBV4-2|TRBJ2-1|.
CASSQEFRGSYNELFF
>TRBV11-2|TRBJ2-3|.
CVNSSLGLAGVDTQYF
>TRBV6-5|TRBJ1-2|.
CQQPPGQGNYGYTF
>TRBV6-6|TRBJ2-1|.
CASSYSLAGGLCSYNEQFF
>TRBV12-3/TRBV12-4|TRBJ2-3|.
CASSFEGAEFYMQYF
>TRBV12-3/TRBV12-4|TRBJ2-6|.
CTSTISEANVLTF
>TRBV6-5|TRBJ2-1|.
CASSSLAGEYNEQFF